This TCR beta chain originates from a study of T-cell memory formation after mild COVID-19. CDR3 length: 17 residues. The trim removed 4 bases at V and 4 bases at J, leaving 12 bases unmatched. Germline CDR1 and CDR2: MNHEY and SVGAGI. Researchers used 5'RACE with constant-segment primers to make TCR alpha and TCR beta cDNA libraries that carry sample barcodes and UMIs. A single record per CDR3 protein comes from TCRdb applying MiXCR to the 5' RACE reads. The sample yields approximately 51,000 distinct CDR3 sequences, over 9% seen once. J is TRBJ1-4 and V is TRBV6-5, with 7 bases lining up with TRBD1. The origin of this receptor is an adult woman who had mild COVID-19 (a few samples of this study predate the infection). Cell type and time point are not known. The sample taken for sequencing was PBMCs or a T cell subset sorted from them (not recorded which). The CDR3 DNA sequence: TGTGCCAGCAGTTTCCTTCACTCGGGACAGTTTAATGAAAAACTGTTTTTT. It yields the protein CASSFLHSGQFNEKLFF.